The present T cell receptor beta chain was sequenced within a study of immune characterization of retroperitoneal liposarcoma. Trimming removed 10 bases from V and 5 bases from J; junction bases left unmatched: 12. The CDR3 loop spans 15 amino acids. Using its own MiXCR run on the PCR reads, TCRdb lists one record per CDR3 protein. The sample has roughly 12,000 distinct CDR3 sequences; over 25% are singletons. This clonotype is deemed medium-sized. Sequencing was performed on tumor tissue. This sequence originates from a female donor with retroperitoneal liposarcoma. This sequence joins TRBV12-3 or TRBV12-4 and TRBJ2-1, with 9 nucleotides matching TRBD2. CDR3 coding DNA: TGTGCCACCTCTCCCCCCGCTAGCGGGAACAATGAGCAGTTCTTC. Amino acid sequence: CATSPPASGNNEQFF.